This is a list of T cell receptor beta chains from one sample in a study of response to subunit inactivated influenza vaccine. TCRdb re-called the RT-PCR reads through MiXCR, storing one row per CDR3 protein. Found here are hundreds of thousands of distinct CDR3 sequences, approximately 12% of them singletons; the top ten hold 10%. The specimen comprised PBMCs from blood, sampled on the day of vaccination. Source of these receptors: a man aged 45-65 years who received an inactivated influenza vaccine. The CDR3 runs from the conserved cysteine through the conserved F or W. A D gene is named only where the DNA matches it firmly. Size is stated for part of the rows, as once, few or many counts, or as a class when the clone is expanded.

V	D	size	J	DNA	CDR3
TRBV24-1	-	-	TRBJ2-5	TGTGCCACCAGTGAATCTGACAGGCTCCAAGAGACCCAGTACTTC	CATSESDRLQETQYF
TRBV7-9	TRBD1	few	TRBJ2-7	TGTGCCAGCAGCTACCAACCGGGACAGGAAAGCTCCTACGAGCAGTACTTC	CASSYQPGQESSYEQYF
TRBV18	-	-	TRBJ2-5	TGTGCCAGCTCACCGAAGGCGGAGACCCAGTACTTC	CASSPKAETQYF
TRBV10-3	-	-	TRBJ1-2	TGTGCCATCAGTGAGTCAAGGGGGAACTATGGCTACACCTTC	CAISESRGNYGYTF
TRBV4-1	TRBD2	-	TRBJ2-1	TGCGCCAGCAGCCCTCTAGCGGGCCTGTCGGGTGAGCAGTTCTTC	CASSPLAGLSGEQFF
TRBV7-2	TRBD1	many	TRBJ2-7	TGTGCCAGCAGCCGATCCTCCACGGGACAGGGATACGAGCAGTACTTC	CASSRSSTGQGYEQYF
TRBV12-3/TRBV12-4	TRBD1	few	TRBJ1-2	TGTGCCAGCAGCCCAGGACAGGCCACCTATGGCTACACCTTC	CASSPGQATYGYTF
TRBV5-1	TRBD2	many	TRBJ2-5	TGCGCCAGCAGCCATACTAGCGGGGGGACACAAGAGACCCAGTACTTC	CASSHTSGGTQETQYF
TRBV12-3/TRBV12-4	-	many	TRBJ1-1	TGTGCCAGCAGTTTCGGAGATTTTTGGGACGGCAGCCCCATGAACACTGAAGCTTTCTTT	CASSFGDFWDGSPMNTEAFF
TRBV5-4	-	few	TRBJ2-3	TGTGCCAGCAGTTACGGGGGGCTTTCCACAGATACGCAGTATTTT	CASSYGGLSTDTQYF
TRBV12-3/TRBV12-4	-	few	TRBJ2-7	TGTGCCAGCCGAAACAGTAGCTCCTACGAGCAGTACTTC	CASRNSSSYEQYF
TRBV7-6	TRBD2	few	TRBJ2-2	TGTGCCAGCAGCTCTAGCGGGCTAAACACCGGGGAGCTGTTTTTT	CASSSSGLNTGELFF
TRBV3-1	TRBD2	few	TRBJ2-2	TGTGCCAGCAGCCCGTGGACTAGCGGGGCGAACACCGGGGAGCTGTTTTTT	CASSPWTSGANTGELFF
TRBV5-1	-	few	TRBJ1-2	TGCGCCAGCAGCTCCTCTAAAGGGTCGGATGGCTACACCTTC	CASSSSKGSDGYTF
TRBV20-1	-	many	TRBJ2-1	TGCAGTGCTAGAGAGGGGGTCAATGAGCAGTTCTTC	CSAREGVNEQFF
TRBV20-1	TRBD1	-	TRBJ1-5	TGCAGTTTCAGGGGGGGACAAGGGGACAGCGCTAATCAGCCCCAGCATTTT	CSFRGGQGDSANQPQHF
TRBV4-2	TRBD2	few	TRBJ2-3	TGTGCCAGCAGCCAAGAAGGACTAGCGGGCACAGATACGCAGTATTTT	CASSQEGLAGTDTQYF
TRBV24-1	-	-	TRBJ2-1	TGTGCGGCCAGTGATTTGCCACAGAGGGCCAACAGGGCTTTTACCTACAATGAGCAGTTCTTC	CAASDLPQRANRAFTYNEQFF
TRBV27	TRBD2	few	TRBJ2-5	TGTGCCAGCAGTCCTACTAGCGGGAGAGCGAGAGAGACCCAGTACTTC	CASSPTSGRARETQYF
TRBV20-1	-	-	TRBJ1-2	TGCAGTGCCAGAGATCTCCCTACAGGTACCTACTTC	CSARDLPTGTYF
TRBV7-2	-	-	TRBJ2-5	TGTGTCAGCAGCTTTGTGGGAAACGGAGAGACCCAGTACTTC	CVSSFVGNGETQYF
TRBV20-1	-	few	TRBJ2-6	TGCAGTGCTAGGGACATTCTGAAGGGACCCGGGGCCAACGTCCTGACTTTC	CSARDILKGPGANVLTF
TRBV9	TRBD1	-	TRBJ2-2	TGTGCCAGCAGCGTTGGGACAGCCTACACCGGGGAGCTGTTTTTT	CASSVGTAYTGELFF
TRBV5-1	-	few	TRBJ2-2	TGCGCCAGCAGCTTGGATAACAGAGACACCGGGGAGCTGTTTTTT	CASSLDNRDTGELFF
TRBV28	TRBD1	few	TRBJ1-5	TGTGCCAGCAGTTTATTAGGGACAGGACTCAATCAGCCCCAGCATTTT	CASSLLGTGLNQPQHF
TRBV5-6	-	-	TRBJ2-2	TGTGCCAGCAGCCCCACGGGGGCGATAACCGGGGAGCTGTTTTTT	CASSPTGAITGELFF
TRBV12-3/TRBV12-4	-	many	TRBJ2-7	TGTGCCAGCAGTTTAGCGGGTTTCGGTGACGAGCAGTACTTC	CASSLAGFGDEQYF
TRBV11-2	-	few	TRBJ2-1	TGTGCCAGCAGCTTAGCCCCCTGGGGGGATGAGCAGTTCTTC	CASSLAPWGDEQFF
TRBV29-1	-	many	TRBJ1-2	TGCAGCGTTGACAGGGATGGCTACACCTTC	CSVDRDGYTF
TRBV6-2/TRBV6-3	TRBD2	-	TRBJ2-1	TGTGCCAGCAGTTACGGACCGGGACTAGCGGGAAGAAAAATATACTACAATGAGCAGTTCTTC	CASSYGPGLAGRKIYYNEQFF